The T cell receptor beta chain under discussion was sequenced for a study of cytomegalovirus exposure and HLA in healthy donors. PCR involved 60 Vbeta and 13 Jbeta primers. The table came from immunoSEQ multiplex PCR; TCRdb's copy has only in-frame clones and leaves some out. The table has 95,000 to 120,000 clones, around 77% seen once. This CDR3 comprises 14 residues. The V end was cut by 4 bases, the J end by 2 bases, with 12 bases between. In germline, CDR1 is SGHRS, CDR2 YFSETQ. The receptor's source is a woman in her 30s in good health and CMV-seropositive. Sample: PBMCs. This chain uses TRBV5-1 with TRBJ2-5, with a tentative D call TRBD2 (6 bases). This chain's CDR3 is CASSGGQGQETQYF. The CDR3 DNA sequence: TGCGCCAGCAGCGGAGGGCAAGGGCAAGAGACCCAGTACTTC.